Many counts were recorded for the clone carrying this TCR beta chain. The source of the sample is a study of T cells after yellow fever vaccination. Synthesis of TCR cDNA relied on 5'RACE template switching, which attached a universal primer site and UMIs. A single record per CDR3 protein comes from TCRdb applying MiXCR to the 5' RACE reads. This sample carries hundreds of thousands of distinct CDR3 sequences, roughly 22% of them seen once, and the ten largest clones take roughly a sixth. After removal of 6 bases from V and 3 bases from J, the junction contained 2 bases not matched to a gene. The CDR3 is 15 residues long.

The sample here was PBMCs, taken approximately 20 days after the first yellow fever vaccination. This TCR was recovered from a man between 18 and 29 years old who received the YFV17D yellow fever vaccine. The rearrangement uses TRBV12-3 or TRBV12-4 and TRBJ2-1, with 13 bases fitting TRBD2. The CDR3 nucleotides read TGTGCCAGCAGACTAGCGGGGGGGCACTACAATGAGCAGTTCTTC. Translated: CASRLAGGHYNEQFF.